This T cell receptor (beta chain) originates from a study of metastatic and nonmetastatic thyroid tumors. About the study: Both malignant and benign thyroid patients supplied peripheral blood and tumor or nodule tissue samples, across which the repertoires of these patients were then compared.

The V end lost 6 bases, the J end lost 4 bases, and 21 bases lay between the germline ends. The CDR3 runs 16 residues. Germline V CDR1 and CDR2: MNHEY, SMNVEV (reference sequence). TCRdb re-called the PCR reads via MiXCR. The table includes 7,700 or so clones, approximately 31% detected once. This clone was found a few times. No treatment had been given to any patient before thyroid surgery. The gene calls are TRBV27 and TRBJ1-1; D is undetermined. The origin of this receptor is a female donor with papillary thyroid cancer or a benign thyroid nodule (not recorded which). Some clones in this sample may be carry-over from other donors' samples. The specimen sequenced was tumor tissue. The CDR3 DNA sequence: TGTGCCAGCAGAATTTCCGACGACGTACCTAGCACTGAAGCTTTCTTT. It codes for CASRISDDVPSTEAFF.